This T cell receptor beta chain originates from a study of blood T cell repertoires in COVID-19. Per the original data handling: Reference gene primers were amplified, and this amplification served to estimate nucleated cell counts. Libraries were prepared by immunoSEQ multiplex PCR; TCRdb keeps only in-frame clonotypes and omits some of them. V and J calls and clone size come straight from that table; D and trimming were deduced from the DNA. The data contain 150,000 or so clones, almost 80% of them singletons. This clone was detected once. The V end lost 3 bases, the J end lost 0 bases, and 14 bases lay between the germline ends. This CDR3 is built from 17 residues. In germline, CDR1 is KGHDR, CDR2 SFDVKD.

Sequenced material: PBMCs or T cells enriched from blood (not recorded which). The V and J genes are TRBV24-1 and TRBJ2-1; D is uncertain. The source of this sequence is a woman in her 50s who had recovered from COVID-19. The CDR3 sequence is CATSDLMTRSSYNEQFF. CDR3 nucleotides: TGTGCCACCAGTGATCTGATGACACGCAGCTCCTACAATGAGCAGTTCTTC.